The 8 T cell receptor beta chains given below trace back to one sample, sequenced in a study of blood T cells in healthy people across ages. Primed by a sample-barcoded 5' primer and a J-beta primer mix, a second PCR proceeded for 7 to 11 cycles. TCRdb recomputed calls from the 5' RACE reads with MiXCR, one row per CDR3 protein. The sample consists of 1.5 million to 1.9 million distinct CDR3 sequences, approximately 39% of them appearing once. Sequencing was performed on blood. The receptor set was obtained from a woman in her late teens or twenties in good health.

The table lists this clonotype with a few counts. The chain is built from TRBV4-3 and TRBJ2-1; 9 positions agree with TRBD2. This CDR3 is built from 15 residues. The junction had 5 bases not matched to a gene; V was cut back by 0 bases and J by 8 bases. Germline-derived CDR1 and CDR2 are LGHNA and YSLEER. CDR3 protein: CASSQDWLAGHEQFF. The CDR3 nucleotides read TGCGCCAGCAGCCAAGATTGGCTAGCGGGACATGAGCAGTTCTTC.

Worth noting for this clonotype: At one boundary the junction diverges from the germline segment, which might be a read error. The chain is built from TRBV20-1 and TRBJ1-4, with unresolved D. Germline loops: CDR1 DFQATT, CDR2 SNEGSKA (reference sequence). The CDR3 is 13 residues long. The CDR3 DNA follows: TGCAGTGTTAGATATGGGGCTAATGAAAAACTGTTTTTT. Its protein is CSVRYGANEKLFF.

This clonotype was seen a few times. The CDR3 protein is CASSSPAGGFTGELFF. The CDR3 DNA sequence: TGTGCCAGCAGCTCCCCGGCAGGGGGCTTTACCGGGGAGCTGTTTTTT. This sequence joins TRBV11-2 and TRBJ2-2; TRBD1 matches at 8 bases. CDR3 size: 16 residues. Germline V gene data show CDR1 as SGHAT and CDR2 as FQNNGV. Germline trimming cut 4 bases from V and 5 bases from J; bases unmatched to any gene: 9.

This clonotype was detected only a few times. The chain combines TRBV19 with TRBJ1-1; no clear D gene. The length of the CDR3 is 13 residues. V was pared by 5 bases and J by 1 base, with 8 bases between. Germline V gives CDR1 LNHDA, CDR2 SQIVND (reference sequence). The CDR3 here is CASSPYQNTEAFF. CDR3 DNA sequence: TGTGCCAGTAGTCCCTATCAGAACACTGAAGCTTTCTTT. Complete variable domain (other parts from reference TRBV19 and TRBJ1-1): DGGITQSPKYLFRKEGQNVTLSCEQNLNHDAMYWYRQDPGQGLRLIYYSQIVNDFQKGDIAEGYSVSREKKESFPLTVTSAQKNPTAFYLCASSPYQNTEAFFGQGTRLTVV.

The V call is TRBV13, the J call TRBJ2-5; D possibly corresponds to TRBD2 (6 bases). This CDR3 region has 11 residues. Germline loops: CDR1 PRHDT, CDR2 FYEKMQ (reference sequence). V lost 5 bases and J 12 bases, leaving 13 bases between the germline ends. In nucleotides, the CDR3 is TGTGCCAGCAGCCTCGTCGGGGAGGAGTACTTC. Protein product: CASSLVGEEYF.

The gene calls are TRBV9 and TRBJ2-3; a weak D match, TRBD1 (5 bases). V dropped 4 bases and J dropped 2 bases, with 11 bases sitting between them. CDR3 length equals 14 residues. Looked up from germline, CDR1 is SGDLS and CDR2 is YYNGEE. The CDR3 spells CASSSGPTTDTQYF. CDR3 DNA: TGTGCCAGCAGCTCAGGGCCTACCACAGATACGCAGTATTTT.

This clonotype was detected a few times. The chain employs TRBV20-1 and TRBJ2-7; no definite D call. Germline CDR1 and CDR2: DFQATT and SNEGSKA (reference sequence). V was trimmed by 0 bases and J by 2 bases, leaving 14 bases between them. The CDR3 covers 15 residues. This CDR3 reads CSARDYSTRAYEQYF. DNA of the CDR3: TGCAGTGCTAGAGATTACTCGACCCGAGCCTACGAGCAGTACTTC.

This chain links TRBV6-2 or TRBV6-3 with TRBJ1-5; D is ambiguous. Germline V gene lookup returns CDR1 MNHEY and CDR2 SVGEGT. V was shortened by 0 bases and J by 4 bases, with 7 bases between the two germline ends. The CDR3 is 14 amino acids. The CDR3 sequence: CASSYSMLNQPQHF. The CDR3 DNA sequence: TGTGCCAGCAGTTACTCGATGTTGAATCAGCCCCAGCATTTT.